The source of this TCR beta chain is a study of cytomegalovirus exposure and HLA in healthy donors. In the study overall: A previous analysis identified fewer than 130 million unique TCR beta sequences derived from around 200 million T cells.

The CDR3 runs to 12 residues. Germline CDR1 and CDR2: SGHKS and YYEKEE (reference sequence). Trimming removed 4 bases from V and 6 bases from J, with 10 bases in between. With 60 Vbeta and 13 Jbeta primers, the PCR was carried out. Sequenced by immunoSEQ multiplex PCR; TCRdb stores in-frame clones only, minus some. Of more than 150,000 clones listed, roughly four fifths are singletons. The V call is TRBV5-5, the J call TRBJ1-2; perhaps TRBD1 as D (5 bases). Sequencing was done on a sample of PBMCs. The source of this sequence is a woman in her late teens or twenties in good health and CMV-seropositive. The CDR3 DNA sequence: TGTGCCAGCAGCGGCAGGGTCGATGGCTACACCTTC. Translated, it gives CASSGRVDGYTF.